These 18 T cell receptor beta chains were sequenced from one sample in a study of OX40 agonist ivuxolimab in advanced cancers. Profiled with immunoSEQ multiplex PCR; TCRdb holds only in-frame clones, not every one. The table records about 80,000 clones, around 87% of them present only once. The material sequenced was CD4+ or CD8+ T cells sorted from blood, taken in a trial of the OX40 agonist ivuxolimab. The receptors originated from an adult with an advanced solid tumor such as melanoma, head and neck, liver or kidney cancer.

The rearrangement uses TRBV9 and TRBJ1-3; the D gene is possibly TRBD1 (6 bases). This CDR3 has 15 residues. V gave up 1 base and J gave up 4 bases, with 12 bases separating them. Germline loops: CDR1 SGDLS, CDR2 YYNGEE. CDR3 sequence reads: CASSVTGTSGNTIYF. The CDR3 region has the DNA TGTGCCAGCAGCGTAACCGGGACAAGCGGAAACACCATATATTTT.

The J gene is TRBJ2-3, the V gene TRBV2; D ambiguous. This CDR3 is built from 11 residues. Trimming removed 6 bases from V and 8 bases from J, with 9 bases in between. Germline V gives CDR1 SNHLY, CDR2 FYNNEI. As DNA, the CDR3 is TGTGCCAGCAGCCCGCGAGGTACGCAGTATTTT. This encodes CASSPRGTQYF.

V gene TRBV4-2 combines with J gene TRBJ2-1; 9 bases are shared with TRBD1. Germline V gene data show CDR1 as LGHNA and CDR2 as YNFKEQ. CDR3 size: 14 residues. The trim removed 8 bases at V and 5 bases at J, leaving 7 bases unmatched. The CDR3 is CASGGTGKHNEQFF. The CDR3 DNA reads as TGTGCCAGCGGTGGGACAGGGAAACACAATGAGCAGTTCTTC.

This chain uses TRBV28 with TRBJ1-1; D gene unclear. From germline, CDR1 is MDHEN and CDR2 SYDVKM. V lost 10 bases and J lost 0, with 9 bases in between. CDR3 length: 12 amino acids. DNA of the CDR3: TGTGCCATTGGCAGTCTGAACACTGAAGCTTTCTTT. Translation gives CAIGSLNTEAFF.

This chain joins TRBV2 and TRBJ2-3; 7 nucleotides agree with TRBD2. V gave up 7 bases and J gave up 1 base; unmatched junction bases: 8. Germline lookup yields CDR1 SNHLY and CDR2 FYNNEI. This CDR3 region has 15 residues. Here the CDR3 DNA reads TGTGCCAGCACCCGTAGCGGGTTTGGCACAGATACGCAGTATTTT. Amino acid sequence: CASTRSGFGTDTQYF.

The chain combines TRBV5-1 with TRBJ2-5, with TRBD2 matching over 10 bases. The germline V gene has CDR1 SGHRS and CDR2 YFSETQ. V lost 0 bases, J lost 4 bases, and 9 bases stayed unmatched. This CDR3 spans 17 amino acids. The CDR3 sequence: CASSLGLGSSGGETQYF. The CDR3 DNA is TGCGCCAGCAGCTTGGGTCTCGGGTCTAGCGGGGGAGAGACCCAGTACTTC.

CDR3 nucleotide sequence: TGTGCTAGTGGTTTGAACCTGGGACTAGCGGGAGGGACGAGCTCCTACAATGAGCAGTTCTTC. Translation: CASGLNLGLAGGTSSYNEQFF. The chain joins TRBV12-5 to TRBJ2-1; 16 bases line up with TRBD2. The CDR3 covers 21 residues. Germline V gene sequence: CDR1 LGHNT, CDR2 FRNRAP. Trimming removed 2 bases from V and 0 bases from J; junction bases left unmatched: 10.

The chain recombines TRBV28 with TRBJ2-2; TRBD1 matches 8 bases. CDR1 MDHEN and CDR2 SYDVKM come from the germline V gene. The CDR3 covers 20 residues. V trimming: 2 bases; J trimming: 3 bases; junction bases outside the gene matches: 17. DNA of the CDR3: TGTGCCAGCAGTTTAATCCGCACAGGGGGTTTTGGACTCTACACCGGGGAGCTGTTTTTT. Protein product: CASSLIRTGGFGLYTGELFF.

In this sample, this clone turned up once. CDR3 protein: CASSERDTSYGYTF. In DNA form, the CDR3 reads TGTGCCAGCAGCGAAAGGGACACCTCCTATGGCTACACCTTC. V gene TRBV7-8 combines with J gene TRBJ1-2; TRBD1 is a possible D gene (6 bases). In germline, CDR1 is SGHVS, CDR2 FQNEAQ. Trimming pared 5 bases from V and 4 bases from J, leaving 14 bases between. The CDR3 is made up of 14 amino acids.

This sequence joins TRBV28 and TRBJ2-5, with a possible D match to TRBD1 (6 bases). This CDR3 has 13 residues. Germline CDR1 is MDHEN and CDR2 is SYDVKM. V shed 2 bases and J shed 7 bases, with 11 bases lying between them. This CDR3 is CASSLVRGGTQYF. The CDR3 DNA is TGTGCCAGCAGTTTAGTCAGGGGTGGGACCCAGTACTTC. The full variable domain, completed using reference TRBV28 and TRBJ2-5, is DVKVTQSSRYLVKRTGEKVFLECVQDMDHENMFWYRQDPGLGLRLIYFSYDVKMKEKGDIPEGYSVSREKKERFSLILESASTNQTSMYLCASSLVRGGTQYFGPGTRLLVL.

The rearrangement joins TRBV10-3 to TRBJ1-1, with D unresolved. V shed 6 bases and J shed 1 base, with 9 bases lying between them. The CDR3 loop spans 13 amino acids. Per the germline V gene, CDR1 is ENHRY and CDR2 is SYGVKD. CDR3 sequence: CAIRDAQNTEAFF. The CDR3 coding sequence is TGTGCCATCAGGGACGCCCAGAACACTGAAGCTTTCTTT.

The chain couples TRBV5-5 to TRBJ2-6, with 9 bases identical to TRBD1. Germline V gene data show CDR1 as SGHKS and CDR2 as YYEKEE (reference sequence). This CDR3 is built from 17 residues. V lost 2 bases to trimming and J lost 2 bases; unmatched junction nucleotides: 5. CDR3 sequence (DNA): TGTGCCAGCAGCTTAACGGGACAGGGTACTGGGGCCAACGTCCTGACTTTC. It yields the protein CASSLTGQGTGANVLTF.

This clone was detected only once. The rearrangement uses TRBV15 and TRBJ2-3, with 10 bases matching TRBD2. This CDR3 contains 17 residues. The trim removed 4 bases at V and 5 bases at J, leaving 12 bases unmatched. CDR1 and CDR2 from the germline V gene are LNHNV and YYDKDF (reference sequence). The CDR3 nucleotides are TGTGCCACCAGCAAAAGGGCTAGCGGGAGAGGGATAGATACGCAGTATTTT. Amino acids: CATSKRASGRGIDTQYF.

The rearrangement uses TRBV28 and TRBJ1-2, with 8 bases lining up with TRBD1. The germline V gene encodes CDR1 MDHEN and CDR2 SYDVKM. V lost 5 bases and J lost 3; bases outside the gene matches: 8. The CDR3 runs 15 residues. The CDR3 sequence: CASSPRGQVYYGYTF. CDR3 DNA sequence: TGTGCCAGCAGTCCTCGGGGACAGGTTTACTATGGCTACACCTTC.

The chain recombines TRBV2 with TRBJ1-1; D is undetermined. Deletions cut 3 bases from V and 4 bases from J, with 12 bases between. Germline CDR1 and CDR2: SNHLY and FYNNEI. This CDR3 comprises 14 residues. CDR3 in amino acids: CASSDEGAGTEAFF. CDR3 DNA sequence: TGTGCCAGCAGTGATGAAGGTGCGGGCACTGAAGCTTTCTTT.

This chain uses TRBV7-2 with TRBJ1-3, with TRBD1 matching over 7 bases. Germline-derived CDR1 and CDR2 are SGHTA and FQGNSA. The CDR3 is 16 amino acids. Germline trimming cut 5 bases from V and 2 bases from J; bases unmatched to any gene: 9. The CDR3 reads CASSHSEDRTGNTIYF. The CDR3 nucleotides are TGTGCCAGCAGCCACTCCGAGGACAGGACTGGAAACACCATATATTTT.

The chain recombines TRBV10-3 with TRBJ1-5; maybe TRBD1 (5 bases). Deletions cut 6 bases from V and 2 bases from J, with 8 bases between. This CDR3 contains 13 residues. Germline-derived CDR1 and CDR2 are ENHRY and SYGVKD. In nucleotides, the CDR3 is TGTGCCATCAGAAGGGACGGCAATCAGCCCCAGCATTTT. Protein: CAIRRDGNQPQHF.

CDR3 coding DNA: TGCGCCAGCGGGCACAGGGGGCCATACAATGAGCAGTTCTTC. The encoded protein is CASGHRGPYNEQFF. V is TRBV4-3 and J is TRBJ2-1; 9 bases line up with TRBD1. The CDR3 has 14 residues. In germline, CDR1 is LGHNA, CDR2 YSLEER. J gave up 4 bases and V 8 bases, and 6 bases lay outside the gene matches.